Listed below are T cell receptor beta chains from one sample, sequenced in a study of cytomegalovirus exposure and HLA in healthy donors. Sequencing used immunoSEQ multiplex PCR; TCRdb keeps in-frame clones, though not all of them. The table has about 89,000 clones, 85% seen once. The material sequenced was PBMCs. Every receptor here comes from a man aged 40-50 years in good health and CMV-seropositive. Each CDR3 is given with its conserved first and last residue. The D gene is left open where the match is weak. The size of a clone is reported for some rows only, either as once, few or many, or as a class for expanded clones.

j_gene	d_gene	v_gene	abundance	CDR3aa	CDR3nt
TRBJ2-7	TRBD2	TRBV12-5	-	CASGRPGGYEQYF	TGTGCTAGTGGCCGTCCGGGGGGATACGAGCAGTACTTC
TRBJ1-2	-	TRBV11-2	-	CASSLARGGPYGYTF	TGTGCCAGCAGCTTAGCCAGGGGAGGGCCGTATGGCTACACCTTC
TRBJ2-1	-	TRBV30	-	CAWSEGVHEQFF	TGTGCCTGGAGTGAGGGGGTCCATGAGCAGTTCTTC
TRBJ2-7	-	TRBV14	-	CASSQGANIAYEQYF	TGTGCCAGCAGCCAAGGGGCGAATATCGCCTACGAGCAGTACTTC
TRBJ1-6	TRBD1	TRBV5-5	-	CASSGDRESPLHF	TGTGCCAGCAGCGGGGACAGGGAATCACCCCTCCACTTT
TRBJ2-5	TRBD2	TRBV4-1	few	CASSRRTSGRWETQYF	TGCGCCAGCAGCCGAAGGACTAGCGGGAGATGGGAGACCCAGTACTTC
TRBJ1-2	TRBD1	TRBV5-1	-	CASSTDRGYGTF	TGCGCCAGCAGTACGGACAGGGGGTACGGCACCTTC
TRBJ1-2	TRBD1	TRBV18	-	CASSPSGQPYGYTF	TGTGCCAGCTCACCGTCGGGACAGCCCTATGGCTACACCTTC
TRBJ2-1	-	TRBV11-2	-	CASSHILNEQFF	TGTGCCAGCAGCCATATACTCAATGAGCAGTTCTTC
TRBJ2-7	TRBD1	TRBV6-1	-	CASSDYRGRYEQYF	TGTGCCAGCAGTGACTACAGGGGGCGTTACGAGCAGTACTTC
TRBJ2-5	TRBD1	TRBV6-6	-	CASGPTGSETQYF	TGTGCCAGCGGACCGACAGGGTCCGAGACCCAGTACTTC
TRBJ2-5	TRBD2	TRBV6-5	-	CASTLSSGVQETQYF	TGTGCCAGCACTCTCTCTAGCGGGGTACAAGAGACCCAGTACTTC
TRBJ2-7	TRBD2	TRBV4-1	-	CASSHLTSGRYEQYF	TGCGCCAGCAGCCACCTTACTAGCGGGAGGTACGAGCAGTACTTC
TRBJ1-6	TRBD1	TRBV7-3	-	CASSLARGQGLNSPLHF	TGTGCCAGCAGCTTAGCCCGGGGACAGGGGTTAAATTCACCCCTCCACTTT
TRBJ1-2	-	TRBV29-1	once	CSVGVANYGYTF	TGCAGCGTTGGTGTAGCTAACTATGGCTACACCTTC
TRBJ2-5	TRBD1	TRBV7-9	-	CASSLTADRAHDF	TGTGCCAGCAGCCTAACCGCCGACAGGGCGCACGACTTC
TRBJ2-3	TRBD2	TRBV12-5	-	CASGSTPGLAGGHTDTQYF	TGTGCTAGTGGTTCCACTCCGGGACTAGCGGGGGGGCACACAGATACGCAGTATTTT
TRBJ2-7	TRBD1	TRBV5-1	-	CASSLNNRGSSYEQYF	TGCGCCAGCAGCTTGAACAACAGGGGTAGCTCCTACGAGCAGTACTTC
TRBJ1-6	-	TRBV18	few	CASSMTGDYSPLHF	TGTGCCAGCTCAATGACAGGAGACTATTCACCCCTCCACTTT
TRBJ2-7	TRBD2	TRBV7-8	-	CASRRTSGRRGTYEQYF	TGTGCCAGCAGGCGGACTAGCGGGAGGAGGGGAACCTACGAGCAGTACTTC
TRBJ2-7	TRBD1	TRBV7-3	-	CASSRWVGQAYEQYF	TGTGCCAGCAGCCGCTGGGTGGGACAGGCCTACGAGCAGTACTTC
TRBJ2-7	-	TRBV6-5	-	CASTPLLGAEQYF	TGTGCCAGCACGCCCCTGCTTGGGGCCGAGCAGTACTTC
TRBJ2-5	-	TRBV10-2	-	CASSESGAPTVAETQYF	TGCGCCAGCAGTGAGTCAGGGGCCCCGACAGTGGCGGAGACCCAGTACTTC
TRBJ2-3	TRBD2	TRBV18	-	CASSPLRGGDTQYF	TGTGCCAGCTCACCACTGCGGGGGGGGGATACGCAGTATTTT
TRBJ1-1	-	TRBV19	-	CASSIGQRSTEAFF	TGTGCCAGTAGTATAGGGCAGCGGAGCACTGAAGCTTTCTTT
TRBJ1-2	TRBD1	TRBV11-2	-	CASSLTGDLGYTF	TGTGCCAGCAGCTTAACAGGGGATCTTGGCTACACCTTC
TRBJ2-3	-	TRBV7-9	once	CASSWRPDTQYF	TGTGCCAGCAGCTGGCGGCCAGATACGCAGTATTTT
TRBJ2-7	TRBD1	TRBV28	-	CASTRRDRGYEQYF	TGTGCCAGCACACGCCGGGACAGGGGTTACGAGCAGTACTTC
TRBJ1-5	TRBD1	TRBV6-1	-	CASSNRGLANQPQHF	TGTGCCAGCAGTAACAGGGGCTTAGCCAATCAGCCCCAGCATTTT
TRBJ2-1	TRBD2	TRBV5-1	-	CASSPRVLAGGPFPRDNEQFF	TGCGCCAGCAGCCCGCGGGTACTAGCGGGGGGGCCATTTCCCCGAGACAATGAGCAGTTCTTC
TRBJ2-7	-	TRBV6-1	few	CASSDNSPYEQYF	TGTGCCAGCAGTGATAACAGCCCCTACGAGCAGTACTTC
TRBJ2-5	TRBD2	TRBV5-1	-	CASSLSGGYQETQYF	TGCGCCAGCAGCTTGTCGGGGGGTTACCAAGAGACCCAGTACTTC
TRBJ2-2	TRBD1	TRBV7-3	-	CASITYRGFQGSTGELFF	TGTGCCAGCATCACTTACAGGGGGTTTCAGGGGTCCACCGGGGAGCTGTTTTTT
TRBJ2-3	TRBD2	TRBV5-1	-	CASSLAPSGTSTDTQYF	TGCGCCAGCAGCTTGGCTCCTAGCGGGACAAGCACAGATACGCAGTATTTT
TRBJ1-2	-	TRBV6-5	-	CASSADSVNYGYTF	TGTGCCAGCAGTGCCGACAGCGTGAACTATGGCTACACCTTC
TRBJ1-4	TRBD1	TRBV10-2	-	CASSVSGTANEKLFF	TGCGCCAGCAGTGTTTCCGGGACAGCTAATGAAAAACTGTTTTTT
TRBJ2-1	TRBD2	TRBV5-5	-	CASSPRPAGVNEQFF	TGTGCCAGCAGCCCGAGGCCAGCGGGAGTGAATGAGCAGTTCTTC
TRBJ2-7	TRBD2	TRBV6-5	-	CASRGGREQYF	TGTGCCAGCAGGGGAGGGCGCGAGCAGTACTTC
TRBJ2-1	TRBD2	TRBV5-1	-	CASSSWTSENNEQFF	TGCGCCAGCAGCTCCTGGACTAGCGAGAACAATGAGCAGTTCTTC
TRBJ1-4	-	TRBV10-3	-	CAVSPRGVPNEKLFF	TGTGCCGTCTCCCCTCGCGGGGTCCCTAATGAAAAACTGTTTTTT
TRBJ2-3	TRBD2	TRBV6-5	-	CASSTERGETDTQYF	TGTGCCAGCAGTACCGAGCGGGGGGAAACAGATACGCAGTATTTT
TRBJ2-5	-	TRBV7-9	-	CASSISGGGETQYF	TGTGCCAGCAGCATTAGCGGTGGGGGAGAGACCCAGTACTTC
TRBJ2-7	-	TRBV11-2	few	CASSLETRWTYEQYF	TGTGCCAGCAGCTTAGAGACTAGATGGACCTACGAGCAGTACTTC
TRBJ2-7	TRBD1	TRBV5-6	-	CASSLDRGHYEQYF	TGTGCCAGCAGCCTGGACAGGGGGCACTACGAGCAGTACTTC
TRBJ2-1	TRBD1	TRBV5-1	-	CASSLRTGEASEQFF	TGCGCCAGCAGCTTACGGACAGGCGAAGCCAGTGAGCAGTTCTTC
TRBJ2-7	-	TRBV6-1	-	CASSESWGGPYEQYF	TGTGCCAGCAGTGAATCGTGGGGGGGCCCCTACGAGCAGTACTTC
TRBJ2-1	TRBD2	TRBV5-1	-	CASSLTSGGDNEQFF	TGCGCCAGCAGCCTAACTAGCGGGGGGGACAATGAGCAGTTCTTC
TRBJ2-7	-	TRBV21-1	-	CASSKGKGGRGQYF	TGTGCCAGCAGCAAAGGAAAGGGCGGGCGAGGGCAGTACTTC
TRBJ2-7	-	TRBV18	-	CASSPLSVRGRSYEQYF	TGTGCCAGCTCACCGCTTTCGGTTAGGGGTAGGTCCTACGAGCAGTACTTC
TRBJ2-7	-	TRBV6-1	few	CASSEAGNEQYF	TGTGCCAGCAGTGAGGCAGGGAACGAGCAGTACTTC
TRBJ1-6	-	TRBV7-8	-	CASSSPGTWNSPLHF	TGTGCCAGCAGCTCTCCCGGGACTTGGAATTCACCCCTCCACTTT
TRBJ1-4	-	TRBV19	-	CASSIGGFTGTGEKLFF	TGTGCCAGTAGTATAGGCGGCTTTACCGGAACGGGTGAAAAACTGTTTTTT